The subject of this entry is one T cell receptor (beta chain). This clone showed up just once. Its target antigen remains unknown. No much larger clone is present one base from it, and per-base qualities are unavailable. The sample belongs to a study of T cells in localized non-small cell lung cancer (dated by TCRdb to 2020 to 2021). Turning to the overall study: Comparing tumors with uninvolved tumor-adjacent lungs, the study looked at the T cell repertoires of over 200 patients with early-stage NSCLC. The cohort consisted of around 250 treatment-naive NSCLC patients whose localized lung tumors had been resected. A mean age of around 66 years was recorded for the NSCLC patients, of whom under 150 were male and around 100 were female. The investigation overall reported the following: A median of 57 of the top 100 tumor clones were detected in paired uninvolved adjacent lung, and 25 to 35 of these tumor clones were also found among the top 100 clones of the paired uninvolved adjacent lung. Uninvolved tumor-adjacent lung showed the highest T cell clonality, higher than tumor, which suggests more focused antigenic responses in the uninvolved tumor-adjacent lung. Because the study design was exploratory, TCR variables were selected using unadjusted p-values without false-discovery rate correction. Because multi-region tumor sequencing was not performed, intratumor heterogeneity could not be ruled out. Higher blood T cell density associated with longer overall survival, while higher adjacent-lung clonality associated with shorter survival.

Here V drops 3 bases and J drops 6 bases, and the junction holds 5 bases not matched to any gene. Its CDR3 holds 16 amino acids, cysteine through phenylalanine. Left in the record is the CDR3 DNA by itself, 48 bases read in frame from the first base. The germline V gene (reference sequence) yields LNHDA for CDR1 and SQIVND for CDR2. At diagnosis, tumor, uninvolved tumor-adjacent lung and peripheral blood were collected and then preserved as a mix of FFPE and fresh-frozen material. For TCR repertoire profiling, blood samples were analyzed in the form of peripheral blood mononuclear cells. TCR beta CDR3 regions were sequenced from DNA using the immunoSEQ Assay. On the authors' methods: To compute T cell density, TCR beta template counts were normalized to usable DNA, which was estimated by amplifying housekeeping genes. Using the preseqR package, richness was estimated by extrapolating to 120,000 templates for tissue samples and 400,000 templates for PBMC samples. Clonality was taken to be one minus Pielou's evenness. Tissue-enriched TCRs were identified by differential abundance testing using productive amino-acid clonotypes, minimum total count 5 and alpha 0.1. The Jaccard Index and the Morisita Overlap Index were used to measure repertoire overlap between compartments. GLIPH grouped TCR beta CDR3s together with public tetramer-defined viral CDR3s, and a viral motif had to include at least three viral sequences and show V-gene enrichment. The table comes from immuneACCESS by way of TCRdb, which keeps in-frame sequences with V and J called. Part of the clones is missing from these tables; in studies checked, under half for an unresolved V gene and the rest for unknown reasons. V, J and clone size derive from that table, while D and trimming were established from the DNA sequence. In this sample the table shows roughly 26,000 clones, approximately 81% of which occur a single time. Together, the top ten hold 9.5% to 10% of the sample.

The receptor was isolated from a man aged 35 to 69 with stage III squamous cell lung carcinoma. Recombination connected TRBV19 to TRBJ2-3; a stretch of 14 junction bases matches TRBD2. The sequences come from peripheral blood, collected before any cancer treatment. This receptor carries the CDR3 CASSIGLAGGGDTQYF. The nucleotides are TGTGCCAGTAGTATCGGACTAGCGGGGGGCGGTGATACGCAGTATTTT.